Described below is a single T cell receptor (beta chain) sequence and its context. Its antigen is unknown. This sample stems from a study of immune evolution from preneoplasia to lung adenocarcinoma. Study findings and constraints: Normal lung had the highest top T cell clone frequencies. Clonality was highest in normal lung, lower in later-stage lesions apparently.

TCRdb's copy holds only in-frame clones and misses some; the assay was immunoSEQ multiplex PCR. The data contain thousands of clones, roughly 80% of them singletons. Patients had resection in Japan or China between 2014 and 2017. H&E slides confirmed each diagnosis, reviewed by two pathologists independently. Trimming left V 4 bases short and J 9 bases short, with 10 bases between. CDR1 is MNHEY and CDR2 is SMNVEV in the germline V gene (reference sequence). The CDR3 loop spans 12 amino acids. The V gene is TRBV27, the J gene TRBJ1-5; no clear D gene. Sequenced material: FFPE adjacent normal lung tissue. This clonotype was obtained from a person aged 55-80 years with lung adenocarcinoma. Here the CDR3 DNA reads TGTGCCAGCAGTTCGGGCGGCGGGCCCCAGCATTTT. Protein product: CASSSGGGPQHF.